The 10 T cell receptor beta chains in this list originate from one sample, sequenced in a study of blood T cell repertoires in COVID-19 (dated by TCRdb to 2018 to 2020). Libraries came from the immunoSEQ multiplex PCR assay. Sourced from immuneACCESS, this table was stored by TCRdb with only in-frame sequences that have V and J called. A share of the clones is absent; for the studies checked, an unresolved V gene accounts for under half, and the remainder has no known explanation. Across this sample there are around 310,000 clones, with around 90% seen only once. Of the sample, about 5% falls within the top ten clones. The specimen was PBMCs or T cells enriched from blood (not recorded which). Receptors were obtained from a man younger than 40 who had recovered from COVID-19.

As DNA, the CDR3 is TGTGCCAGCGGGGGGTCCGAGAATGAAAAACTGTTTTTT. Protein: CASGGSENEKLFF. The chain employs TRBV2 and TRBJ1-4; weak D call: TRBD1 (5 bases). V shed 8 bases and J shed 5 bases, with 12 bases lying between them. CDR1 is SNHLY and CDR2 is FYNNEI in the germline V gene. The CDR3 is 13 residues long.

The CDR3 sequence is CASSQGDTYGYTF. For the CDR3, the DNA is TGTGCCAGCAGCCAAGGGGACACCTATGGCTACACCTTC. V is TRBV4-2 and J is TRBJ1-2; TRBD1 is a possible D gene (6 bases). This CDR3 spans 13 amino acids. CDR1 and CDR2 (germline): LGHNA, YNFKEQ. The V and J ends lost 1 base and 4 bases respectively, with 7 bases between them.

V is TRBV2 and J is TRBJ2-7; the match to TRBD1 covers 7 bases. CDR3 length: 12 amino acids. Germline V gene sequence: CDR1 SNHLY, CDR2 FYNNEI. J was trimmed by 2 bases and V by 7 bases; bases with no gene match: 2. CDR3 region: CASTTGAYEQYF. CDR3 coding DNA: TGTGCCAGCACTACAGGGGCCTACGAGCAGTACTTC.

The V call is TRBV7-8, the J call TRBJ2-5; 13 bases line up with TRBD2. Germline V gives CDR1 SGHVS, CDR2 FQNEAQ. V gave up 1 base and J gave up 5 bases; unmatched junction bases: 10. This CDR3 has 18 residues. CDR3 loop: CASSLVLAGGPVRETQYF. The CDR3 bases are TGTGCCAGCAGCTTAGTACTAGCGGGGGGGCCAGTGAGGGAGACCCAGTACTTC. Combining the CDR3 with reference TRBV7-8 and TRBJ2-5 gives the whole variable domain GAGVSQSPRYKVAKRGQDVALRCDPISGHVSLFWYQQALGQGPEFLTYFQNEAQLDKSGLPSDRFFAERPEGSVSTLKIQRTQQEDSAVYLCASSLVLAGGPVRETQYFGPGTRLLVL.

The rearrangement uses TRBV20-1 and TRBJ2-7; 7 bases agree with TRBD2. Losses at the gene ends were 8 bases for V and 11 bases for J; bases not matched to a gene: 6. The CDR3 has 9 amino acids. Looked up from germline, CDR1 is DFQATT and CDR2 is SNEGSKA (reference sequence). In nucleotides, the CDR3 is TGCAGTCCACCAGGGAGGGAGTACTTC. Translation gives CSPPGREYF.

The chain joins TRBV6-5 to TRBJ1-1; D remains ambiguous. V lost 1 base, J lost 2 bases, and 5 bases lay in between. CDR3 length equals 13 residues. Per the germline V gene, CDR1 is MNHEY and CDR2 is SVGAGI. The CDR3 region is CASSYFSNTEAFF. The CDR3 coding sequence is TGTGCCAGCAGTTACTTCTCTAACACTGAAGCTTTCTTT.

J is TRBJ1-1 and V is TRBV4-1, with 9 bases lining up with TRBD1. The CDR3 runs to 14 residues. CDR1 is MGHRA, CDR2 YSYEKL, per germline. The junction had 11 bases not matched to a gene; V was cut back by 4 bases and J by 11 bases. CDR3 amino acids: CASSPLTGTGLAFF. CDR3 DNA: TGCGCCAGCAGCCCACTTACCGGGACAGGGTTGGCTTTCTTT.

The count of this clone is one. V and J are TRBV4-1 and TRBJ2-6, with 9 bases lining up with TRBD1. With 2 bases clipped from V and 1 base from J, the junction kept 3 bases outside the gene matches. CDR1 and CDR2 from the germline V gene are MGHRA and YSYEKL. CDR3 size: 17 residues. CDR3 in amino acids: CASSQSGTGSGANVLTF. The CDR3 DNA sequence: TGCGCCAGCAGCCAATCCGGGACAGGGTCTGGGGCCAACGTCCTGACTTTC.

The chain has TRBV28 and TRBJ1-2, with D perhaps matching TRBD1 (5 bases). The V gene's germline CDR1 is MDHEN and CDR2 SYDVKM. V was pared by 5 bases and J by 3 bases, with 13 bases between. CDR3 size: 14 residues. The CDR3 DNA reads TGTGCCAGCAGTCCCCCGGGGGTACACTATGGCTACACCTTC. This sequence encodes CASSPPGVHYGYTF.

V and J are TRBV24-1 and TRBJ1-1; 7 bases line up with TRBD1. The V gene's germline CDR1 is KGHDR and CDR2 SFDVKD. CDR3 length: 17 residues. V shed 2 bases, J shed 2 bases, and the junction held 10 bases outside the gene matches. The CDR3 region is CATSDSTTGEGNTEAFF. CDR3 nucleotide sequence: TGTGCCACCAGTGATTCGACTACAGGGGAAGGCAACACTGAAGCTTTCTTT.